These 18 T cell receptor beta chains were all obtained from the same sample, sequenced in a study of CD8 T cells in ankylosing spondylitis. TCRdb reanalysed the 5' RACE reads using MiXCR and keeps one entry per CDR3 protein. The top ten clones hold about 12% of a sample with around 100,000 distinct CDR3 sequences, approximately 25% of them seen once. The specimen was synovial fluid, either unsorted or a sorted T cell fraction (not recorded which). The origin of the receptors is a male donor with ankylosing spondylitis.

This clonotype was seen only a few times. The chain recombines TRBV11-2 with TRBJ2-1; TRBD2 aligns across 7 bases. V lost 6 bases, J lost 7 bases, and 12 bases stayed unmatched. Germline CDR1 and CDR2: SGHAT and FQNNGV. This CDR3 contains 15 residues. CDR3: CASRTSASSGNEQFF. CDR3 in DNA: TGTGCCAGCAGAACTAGCGCCAGCTCCGGTAATGAGCAGTTCTTC.

This chain uses TRBV6-2 or TRBV6-3 with TRBJ1-4; 7 nucleotides line up with TRBD1. Germline loops: CDR1 MNHEY, CDR2 SVGEGT. The V gene end was trimmed by 5 bases and the J gene end by 0 bases; junction bases not matched to a gene: 9. CDR3 length equals 17 residues. The CDR3 DNA is TGTGCCAGCAGTCAAAGGACAGGAGGCCCAACTAATGAAAAACTGTTTTTT. This translates into CASSQRTGGPTNEKLFF.

The V gene is TRBV19, the J gene TRBJ1-1; the match to TRBD1 covers 7 bases. The junction had 9 bases not matched to a gene; V was cut back by 5 bases and J by 0 bases. CDR1 is LNHDA and CDR2 is SQIVND in the germline V gene (reference sequence). This CDR3 contains 16 residues. The DNA of the CDR3 is TGTGCCAGTAGTCTCCAGACAGGGCGGATGAACACTGAAGCTTTCTTT. This sequence encodes CASSLQTGRMNTEAFF.

V and J are TRBV9 and TRBJ2-5, with D unclear. The CDR3 length is 15 residues. Germline V gives CDR1 SGDLS, CDR2 YYNGEE. Trimming removed 0 bases at V and 1 base at J, with 10 bases between. As DNA, the CDR3 is TGTGCCAGCAGCGTAGACGTGGGAATCCAAGAGACCCAGTACTTC. This gives the protein CASSVDVGIQETQYF.

V is TRBV20-1 and J is TRBJ2-7; 9 positions match TRBD2. Trimming cost V 7 bases and J 0 bases; bases outside gene matches: 7. The germline CDR1 and CDR2 sequences are DFQATT and SNEGSKA (reference sequence). This CDR3 contains 14 residues. Here the CDR3 reads CSGSSGVFSYEQYF. The CDR3 DNA reads TGCAGTGGATCTAGCGGGGTTTTCTCCTACGAGCAGTACTTC.

The chain uses TRBV7-2 and TRBJ2-2; D is undetermined. This CDR3 is built from 18 residues. V lost 0 bases, J lost 5 bases, and 19 bases lay in between. Germline V gene lookup returns CDR1 SGHTA and CDR2 FQGNSA. This chain's CDR3 is CASSLASTPRQLTGELFF. The CDR3 DNA is TGTGCCAGCAGCTTAGCTTCCACTCCTAGACAACTTACCGGGGAGCTGTTTTTT.

The genes are TRBV25-1 and TRBJ2-2; the match to TRBD1 covers 11 bases. Germline-derived CDR1 and CDR2 are MGHDK and SYGVNS. This CDR3 region has 15 residues. V gave up 6 bases and J gave up 4 bases; unmatched junction bases: 4. As DNA, the CDR3 is TGTGCCAGCAGCCCCGGGACAGGGGGCACCGGGGAGCTGTTTTTT. This gives the protein CASSPGTGGTGELFF.

This sequence joins TRBV7-9 and TRBJ2-1, with 10 bases lining up with TRBD2. Germline CDR1 reads SEHNR; CDR2 reads FQNEAQ (reference sequence). V was pared by 5 bases and J by 6 bases, with 4 bases of the junction left unmatched. The CDR3 extends over 14 amino acids. The CDR3 region is CASSPGLAVNEQFF. In DNA form, the CDR3 reads TGTGCCAGCAGCCCCGGACTAGCGGTCAATGAGCAGTTCTTC.

In its sample, this clonotype was seen a few times. The V gene is TRBV27, the J gene TRBJ2-5, with D perhaps being TRBD1 or TRBD2 (5 bases each). The CDR3 is 15 residues long. V lost 2 bases, J lost 5 bases, and 15 bases lay in between. Germline CDR1 MNHEY, CDR2 SMNVEV (reference sequence). The CDR3 loop is CASSLKGLRGETQYF. CDR3 bases: TGTGCCAGCAGTTTAAAGGGGCTGAGAGGGGAGACCCAGTACTTC.

This clonotype was seen many times. This chain connects TRBV5-1 to TRBJ1-4, with TRBD1 identical over 9 bases. CDR3 length equals 15 residues. CDR1 SGHRS and CDR2 YFSETQ come from the germline V gene. Trimming cost V 0 bases and J 5 bases; bases outside gene matches: 2. The CDR3 sequence: CASSLGGTGNEKLFF. Here the CDR3 DNA reads TGCGCCAGCAGCTTGGGGGGGACAGGGAATGAAAAACTGTTTTTT.

This clonotype has a count of ten or more. This rearrangement joins TRBV20-1 to TRBJ2-1; 13 nucleotides align to TRBD2. Germline assignment: CDR1 DFQATT and CDR2 SNEGSKA (reference sequence). CDR3 size: 17 residues. Germline trimming cut 1 base from V and 8 bases from J; bases unmatched to any gene: 11. The CDR3 loop is CSARGLGLAGVRDEQFF. DNA for the CDR3: TGCAGTGCTAGAGGTCTTGGACTAGCGGGAGTTAGGGATGAGCAGTTCTTC.

This clonotype appeared a few times. CDR3 sequence: CSAITPQDYNEQFF. In DNA form, the CDR3 reads TGCAGTGCTATAACCCCCCAGGACTACAATGAGCAGTTCTTC. This chain uses TRBV20-1 with TRBJ2-1; the D is unclear. This CDR3 has 14 residues. The germline V gene encodes CDR1 DFQATT and CDR2 SNEGSKA (reference sequence). V was trimmed by 4 bases and J by 3 bases, leaving 13 bases between them.

The chain is built from TRBV3-1 and TRBJ2-7; the match to TRBD2 covers 7 bases. The CDR3 is made up of 14 amino acids. CDR1 is LGHDT and CDR2 is YNNKEL in the germline V gene (reference sequence). The V gene end was trimmed by 1 base and the J gene end by 2 bases; junction bases not matched to a gene: 2. The CDR3: CASSQGLATYEQYF. The CDR3 DNA follows: TGTGCCAGCAGCCAAGGACTAGCAACCTACGAGCAGTACTTC.

The chain joins TRBV24-1 to TRBJ2-1; the D gene is possibly TRBD1 (6 bases). This CDR3 is built from 11 residues. Germline loops: CDR1 KGHDR, CDR2 SFDVKD. Trimming shortened V by 3 bases and J by 14 bases, and 10 bases separated the two germline ends. In DNA, the CDR3 is TGTGCCACCAGTGATGGGACAAGGGAGTTCTTC. Amino acids: CATSDGTREFF.

This clonotype was recorded many times. The chain combines TRBV4-1 with TRBJ2-1; 8 bases are a match to TRBD2. The germline V gene encodes CDR1 MGHRA and CDR2 YSYEKL. V was clipped by 3 bases and J by 7 bases; unmatched bases: 5. The CDR3 contains 14 residues. CDR3 amino acids: CASSHPGLGNEQFF. The CDR3 nucleotides are TGCGCCAGCAGCCACCCGGGACTAGGGAATGAGCAGTTCTTC.

This clonotype has a handful of counts. The chain links TRBV20-1 to TRBJ2-5; D might be TRBD2 (7 bases). The germline V gene encodes CDR1 DFQATT and CDR2 SNEGSKA (reference sequence). V was shortened by 6 bases and J by 9 bases, with 17 bases between the two germline ends. This CDR3 is built from 12 residues. This CDR3 reads CSAAGGPGAQYF. The CDR3 coding sequence is TGCAGTGCCGCCGGGGGGCCAGGGGCCCAGTACTTC.

This clonotype was seen a few times. The rearrangement links TRBV18 to TRBJ2-4; unclear D gene. The CDR3 loop spans 17 amino acids. V shed 0 bases and J shed 0 bases, with 12 bases lying between them. Per the germline V gene, CDR1 is KGHSH and CDR2 is LQKENI. The CDR3: CASSPPGSLIAKNIQYF. The CDR3 DNA sequence: TGTGCCAGCTCACCACCGGGATCTCTCATAGCCAAAAACATTCAGTACTTC.

The chain's CDR3 is CASSPARGGGTDTQYF. The CDR3 bases are TGTGCCAGCAGTCCTGCCAGAGGGGGCGGTACAGATACGCAGTATTTT. V and J are TRBV28 and TRBJ2-3; 7 positions agree with TRBD1. This CDR3 comprises 16 residues. The junction had 11 bases not matched to a gene; V was cut back by 5 bases and J by 3 bases. CDR1 and CDR2 from the germline V gene are MDHEN and SYDVKM.